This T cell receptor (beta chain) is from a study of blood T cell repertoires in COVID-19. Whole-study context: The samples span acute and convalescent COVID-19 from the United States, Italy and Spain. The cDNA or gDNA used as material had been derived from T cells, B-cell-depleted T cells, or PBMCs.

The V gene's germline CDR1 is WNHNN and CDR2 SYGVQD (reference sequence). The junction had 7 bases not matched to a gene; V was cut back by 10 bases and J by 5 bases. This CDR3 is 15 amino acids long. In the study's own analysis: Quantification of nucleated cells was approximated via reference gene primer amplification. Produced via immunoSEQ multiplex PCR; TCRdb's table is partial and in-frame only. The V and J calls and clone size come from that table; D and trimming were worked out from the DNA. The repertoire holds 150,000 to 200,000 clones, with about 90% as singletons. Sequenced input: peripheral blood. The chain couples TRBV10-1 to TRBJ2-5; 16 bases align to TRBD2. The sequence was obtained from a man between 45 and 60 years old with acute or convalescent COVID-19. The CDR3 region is CAIEPGLAGGETQYF. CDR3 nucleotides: TGCGCCATTGAACCGGGACTAGCGGGAGGGGAGACCCAGTACTTC.